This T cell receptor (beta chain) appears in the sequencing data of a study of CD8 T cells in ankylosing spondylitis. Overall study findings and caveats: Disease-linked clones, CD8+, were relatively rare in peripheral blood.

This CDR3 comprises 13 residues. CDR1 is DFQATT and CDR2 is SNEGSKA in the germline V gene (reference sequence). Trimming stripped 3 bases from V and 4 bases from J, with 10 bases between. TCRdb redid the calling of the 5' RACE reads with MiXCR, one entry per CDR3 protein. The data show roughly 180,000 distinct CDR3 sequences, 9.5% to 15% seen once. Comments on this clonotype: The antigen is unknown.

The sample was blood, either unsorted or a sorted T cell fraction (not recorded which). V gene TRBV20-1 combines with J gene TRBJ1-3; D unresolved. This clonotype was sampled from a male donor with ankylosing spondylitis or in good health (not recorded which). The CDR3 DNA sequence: TGCAGTGCTAGTGGGGTAGACGGAAACACCATATATTTT. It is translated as CSASGVDGNTIYF.